Below, 18 T cell receptor beta chains from the same sample are listed, as sequenced in a study of siplizumab effects on memory and regulatory T cells. No antigens are known for them. As described, mixed lymphocyte reaction cells underwent coculture at 37°C for a duration of five to six days. Generated by immunoSEQ multiplex PCR, the TCRdb table keeps only in-frame clones and is missing some. The sample consists of about 13,000 clones, around 40% of them appearing once. The source material was CFSE-low (dividing) CD8+ T cells sorted from an allogeneic mixed lymphocyte reaction. The receptors derive from a human donor in good health; the cells came from an allogeneic mixed lymphocyte reaction.

The sample holds a few counts of this clone. The chain is built from TRBV27 and TRBJ1-1; D gene ambiguous. V was shortened by 6 bases and J by 4 bases, with 12 bases between the two germline ends. The CDR3 runs 13 residues. Germline CDR1 is MNHEY and CDR2 is SMNVEV (reference sequence). The CDR3 bases are TGTGCCAGCAGCCTAAACAGAGCCACTGAAGCTTTCTTT. This codes for CASSLNRATEAFF.

This clone was counted a few times. CDR3: CASSLVSGAPDTQYF. As DNA, the CDR3 is TGTGCCAGCAGCTTAGTGTCAGGGGCCCCAGATACGCAGTATTTT. The gene calls are TRBV7-9 and TRBJ2-3; D is possibly TRBD1 (6 bases). Deletions cut 1 base from V and 4 bases from J, with 12 bases between. Germline values: CDR1 SEHNR, CDR2 FQNEAQ (reference sequence). The CDR3 has 15 amino acids.

The rearrangement joins TRBV27 to TRBJ1-5; D uncertain. Germline CDR1 reads MNHEY; CDR2 reads SMNVEV (reference sequence). V dropped 2 bases and J dropped 5 bases, with 10 bases sitting between them. The CDR3 sequence is 14 residues long. The CDR3 protein is CASSLIGDYQPQHF. CDR3 coding DNA: TGTGCCAGCAGTTTAATCGGGGATTATCAGCCCCAGCATTTT.

The chain uses TRBV30 and TRBJ2-1, with D tentatively TRBD2 (6 bases). Trimming took off 0 bases at V and 1 base at J, with 13 bases between the two ends. This CDR3 is 16 amino acids long. Germline V gives CDR1 GTSNPN, CDR2 SVGIG (reference sequence). The CDR3 is CAWSVRVGGSYNEQFF. The CDR3 nucleotides are TGTGCCTGGAGTGTTCGGGTAGGAGGGTCCTACAATGAGCAGTTCTTC.

This clone counts as medium-sized. V usage is TRBV6-1 and J usage is TRBJ2-7; D is perhaps TRBD1 or TRBD2 (5 bases each). Germline assignment: CDR1 MNHNS and CDR2 SASEGT. This CDR3 has 13 amino acids. Trimming shortened V by 4 bases and J by 0 bases, and 7 bases separated the two germline ends. The CDR3 bases are TGTGCCAGCAGTGGGGACCCCTCCTACGAGCAGTACTTC. Translating it yields CASSGDPSYEQYF.

The genes are TRBV2 and TRBJ2-7; the D is unclear. Germline V gives CDR1 SNHLY, CDR2 FYNNEI. This CDR3 region has 13 residues. The V end was cut by 6 bases, the J end by 7 bases, with 16 bases between. The CDR3 nucleotides read TGTGCCAGCAGCTTAGGGTTTTTAGAAGAGCAGTACTTC. Translating it yields CASSLGFLEEQYF.

The chain recombines TRBV7-6 with TRBJ2-3; D remains unclear. V gave up 2 bases and J gave up 0 bases, with 9 bases separating them. CDR1 and CDR2 (germline): SGHVS, FNYEAQ. CDR3 length equals 15 residues. Written as DNA, the CDR3 is TGTGCCAGCAGCTTACTTTTGAGTAGCACAGATACGCAGTATTTT. As protein: CASSLLLSSTDTQYF. Together with reference TRBV7-6 and TRBJ2-3, the CDR3 gives the full variable domain: GAGVSQSPRYKVTKRGQDVALRCDPISGHVSLYWYRQALGQGPEFLTYFNYEAQQDKSGLPNDRFSAERPEGSISTLTIQRTEQRDSAMYRCASSLLLSSTDTQYFGPGTRLTVL.

Remarks on this clone: Distinct nucleotide sequences in the sample also encode this CDR3. This chain uses TRBV27 with TRBJ2-7, with no clear D. The germline V gene has CDR1 MNHEY and CDR2 SMNVEV (reference sequence). With 3 bases removed from V and 1 base from J, the gap between germline ends came to 7 bases. The CDR3 contains 13 residues. The DNA for the CDR3 is TGTGCCAGCAGTTTTGGCAGATCCTACGAGCAGTACTTC. Its protein is CASSFGRSYEQYF.

The rearrangement uses TRBV14 and TRBJ2-7, with 8 bases aligning to TRBD1. Germline V gene sequence: CDR1 SGHDN, CDR2 FVKESK. J gave up 3 bases and V 7 bases, and 2 bases lay outside the gene matches. The CDR3 is 12 amino acids. The chain's CDR3 is CASTGTGYEQYF. The CDR3 nucleotides are TGTGCCAGCACCGGGACAGGCTACGAGCAGTACTTC. Supplemented by reference TRBV14 and TRBJ2-7, the full variable domain reads EAGVTQFPSHSVIEKGQTVTLRCDPISGHDNLYWYRRVMGKEIKFLLHFVKESKQDESGMPNNRFLAERTGGTYSTLKVQPAELEDSGVYFCASTGTGYEQYFGPGTRLTVT.

This sequence joins TRBV9 and TRBJ2-7; D is unclear. The CDR3 has 14 amino acids. Germline CDR1 and CDR2: SGDLS and YYNGEE. Trimming shortened V by 0 bases and J by 5 bases, and 12 bases separated the two germline ends. In DNA form, the CDR3 reads TGTGCCAGCAGCGTAGGTAATAGGGCGGACGAGCAGTACTTC. It translates to CASSVGNRADEQYF.

This clone has just one count. This sequence joins TRBV4-1 and TRBJ2-5, with D uncertain. The J call may be mistaken, given a closer DNA end match to TRBJ2-7. CDR1 and CDR2 (germline): MGHRA, YSYEKL. The CDR3 totals 15 residues. The CDR3 here is CASSQGWGSSYEQYF. The CDR3 nucleotides read TGCGCCAGCAGCCAAGGTTGGGGATCCTCCTACGAGCAGTACTTC.

This rearrangement joins TRBV7-8 to TRBJ2-7, with D perhaps being TRBD1 or TRBD2 (6 bases each). The CDR3 runs to 14 residues. Germline V CDR1 and CDR2: SGHVS, FQNEAQ. V was pared by 5 bases and J by 4 bases, with 15 bases between. The CDR3 here is CASSLGPGAYEQYF. DNA for the CDR3: TGTGCCAGCAGCCTGGGACCGGGGGCGTACGAGCAGTACTTC.

Within the sample, this clone is medium-sized. The V and J genes are TRBV19 and TRBJ1-1; D possibly corresponds to TRBD1 (5 bases). The CDR3 is made up of 15 amino acids. Trimming stripped 4 bases from V and 1 base from J, with 13 bases between. In germline, CDR1 is LNHDA, CDR2 SQIVND (reference sequence). CDR3 DNA sequence: TGTGCCAGTAGTAGGCTGGGAACAGGGAACACTGAAGCTTTCTTT. Protein sequence: CASSRLGTGNTEAFF. Together with reference TRBV19 and TRBJ1-1, the CDR3 gives the full variable domain: DGGITQSPKYLFRKEGQNVTLSCEQNLNHDAMYWYRQDPGQGLRLIYYSQIVNDFQKGDIAEGYSVSREKKESFPLTVTSAQKNPTAFYLCASSRLGTGNTEAFFGQGTRLTVV.

The rearrangement links TRBV5-1 to TRBJ2-1, with TRBD2 matching 7 bases. The V gene's germline CDR1 is SGHRS and CDR2 YFSETQ. There are 15 residues in the CDR3. J was trimmed by 0 bases and V by 6 bases; bases with no gene match: 6. In nucleotides, the CDR3 is TGCGCCAGCACGGCGGGGGTAAACTCCTACAATGAGCAGTTCTTC. It is translated as CASTAGVNSYNEQFF.

Comment on this clone: The junction differs from germline at one of its ends, possibly a read error. V usage is TRBV7-7 and J usage is TRBJ2-1, with D maybe TRBD2 (5 bases). The CDR3 has 13 amino acids. Germline V gene sequence: CDR1 SSHAT, CDR2 FNYEAQ (reference sequence). CDR3: CASSFSLGDEQFF. For the CDR3, the DNA is TGTGCTAGCAGCTTTTCCCTCGGGGATGAGCAGTTCTTC.

This clone was detected a few times. The rearrangement joins TRBV7-3 to TRBJ2-1; TRBD2 matches at 7 bases. The CDR3 extends over 14 amino acids. The trim removed 3 bases at V and 7 bases at J, leaving 6 bases unmatched. The germline V gene encodes CDR1 SGHTA and CDR2 FQGTGA. Written as DNA, the CDR3 is TGTGCCAGCAGCTTGGGACTATATTCGAATGAGCAGTTCTTC. It translates to CASSLGLYSNEQFF.

The chain recombines TRBV6-6 with TRBJ1-1; no clear D. This CDR3 spans 13 amino acids. Germline-derived CDR1 and CDR2 are MNHNY and SVGAGI (reference sequence). V was trimmed by 2 bases and J by 4 bases, leaving 8 bases between them. The CDR3 loop is CASSYGGVTEAFF. The DNA for the CDR3 is TGTGCCAGCAGTTACGGTGGGGTCACTGAAGCTTTCTTT.

The sample holds a few counts of this clone. The chain has TRBV4-1 and TRBJ2-7, with TRBD2 as a possible D gene (5 bases). Trimming took off 1 base at V and 6 bases at J, with 19 bases between the two ends. This CDR3 spans 16 amino acids. The germline gives CDR1 MGHRA, CDR2 YSYEKL. The CDR3 sequence is CASSQGTGWFYGEQYF. CDR3 in DNA: TGCGCCAGCAGCCAAGGTACGGGGTGGTTCTACGGCGAGCAGTACTTC.